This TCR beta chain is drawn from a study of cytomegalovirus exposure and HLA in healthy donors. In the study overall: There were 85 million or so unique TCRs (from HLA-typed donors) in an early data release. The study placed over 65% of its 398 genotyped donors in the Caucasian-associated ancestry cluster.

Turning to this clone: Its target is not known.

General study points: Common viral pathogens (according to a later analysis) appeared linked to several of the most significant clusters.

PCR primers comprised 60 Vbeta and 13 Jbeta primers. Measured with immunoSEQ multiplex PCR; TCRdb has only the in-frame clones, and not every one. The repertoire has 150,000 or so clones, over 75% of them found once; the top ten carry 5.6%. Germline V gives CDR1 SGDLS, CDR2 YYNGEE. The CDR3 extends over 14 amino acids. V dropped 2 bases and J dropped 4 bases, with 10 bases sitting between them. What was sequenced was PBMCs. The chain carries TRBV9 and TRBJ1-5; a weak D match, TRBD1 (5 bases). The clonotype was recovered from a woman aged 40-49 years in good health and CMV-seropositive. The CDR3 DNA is TGTGCCAGCAGCGTCGGGGGGGGGAATCAGCCCCAGCATTTT. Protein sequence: CASSVGGGNQPQHF.